A selection of T cell receptor beta chains follows, all from one sample in a study of blood T cell repertoires in COVID-19. Some clones are missing from TCRdb's copy, which holds only in-frame ones; the method was immunoSEQ multiplex PCR. The table has more than 95,000 clones, approximately 80% seen once. The sequencing input was peripheral blood. The receptors were gathered from a human donor in a cohort sampled during active or convalescent COVID-19. CDR3s leave out the opening cysteine and the closing phenylalanine or tryptophan. Clone size is not always given. Where it is, it says once, few, many or a class for expanded clones.

j_call	clone_size	v_call	cdr3_aa
TRBJ2-5	few	TRBV18	ASSPLASGVETQY
TRBJ1-1	once	TRBV6-5	ASRRTGGSTEAF
TRBJ2-3	few	TRBV7-3	ASSLVFGEDTQY
TRBJ2-3	.	TRBV19	ASSTKDTQY
TRBJ2-7	.	TRBV6-4	ASSDDEQYYEQY
TRBJ2-7	.	TRBV5-5	ASSSAYEQY
TRBJ2-5	.	TRBV10-3	AISRVAKQETQY
TRBJ2-1	.	TRBV2	ASSPAGGPDNEQF
TRBJ1-2	.	TRBV14	ASSRGGGGANYGYT
TRBJ1-2	.	TRBV5-1	ASNEEGLYGYT
TRBJ1-2	.	TRBV5-6	ASSFGQGVNYGYT
TRBJ2-7	.	TRBV4-2	ASSQDESGAIYEQY
TRBJ1-1	.	TRBV5-1	ASSLLGQGDTEAF
TRBJ1-5	.	TRBV4-1	ASSQDGDRGNGYDQPQH
TRBJ1-6	.	TRBV18	ASSPIGQGASNSPLH
TRBJ1-1	few	TRBV5-4	ASSFDDRDHTEAF
TRBJ2-7	few	TRBV6-2/TRBV6-3	ASSYYGQKPYEQY
TRBJ1-1	.	TRBV7-9	ASSLQGRQTEAF
TRBJ2-3	.	TRBV5-4	ASSPKTGTDTQY
TRBJ2-1	.	TRBV7-9	ASSITGGAYNEQF
TRBJ1-5	.	TRBV24-1	ATSDLRVESNQPQH
TRBJ1-3	.	TRBV10-3	AIRDRGNTIY
TRBJ2-2	.	TRBV7-3	ASSPTGGNRYGELF
TRBJ2-7	.	TRBV19	ASSDDRAFPYEQY
TRBJ1-1	.	TRBV25-1	ASRGMGLRMNTEAF
TRBJ1-1	.	TRBV28	ASSLLPRTTEAF